The source of this T cell receptor (beta chain) is a study of blood T cell repertoires in COVID-19. The CDR3 contains 19 residues. V lost 4 bases to trimming and J lost 5 bases, with 30 bases between them. The germline V gene encodes CDR1 SGHDT and CDR2 YYEEEE. Using immunoSEQ multiplex PCR, the repertoire was profiled, and TCRdb retains in-frame clones only, with some absent. The sample has 250,000 or so clones, roughly 83% seen once. Cohort placement rested on clinical history that participants reported themselves. Cohort 3 recovered donors had two negative PCRs, clearance, or symptom resolution. The chain recombines TRBV5-6 with TRBJ2-5; D is perhaps TRBD2 (6 bases). The origin of this receptor is a woman aged 45 to 65 who had recovered from COVID-19. The material sequenced was PBMCs or T cells enriched from blood (not recorded which). The CDR3 DNA follows: TGTGCCAGCAGCGACGCCGCTAGCGTCCCGATCACGTTCCTGGAGACCCAGTACTTC. It translates to CASSDAASVPITFLETQYF.